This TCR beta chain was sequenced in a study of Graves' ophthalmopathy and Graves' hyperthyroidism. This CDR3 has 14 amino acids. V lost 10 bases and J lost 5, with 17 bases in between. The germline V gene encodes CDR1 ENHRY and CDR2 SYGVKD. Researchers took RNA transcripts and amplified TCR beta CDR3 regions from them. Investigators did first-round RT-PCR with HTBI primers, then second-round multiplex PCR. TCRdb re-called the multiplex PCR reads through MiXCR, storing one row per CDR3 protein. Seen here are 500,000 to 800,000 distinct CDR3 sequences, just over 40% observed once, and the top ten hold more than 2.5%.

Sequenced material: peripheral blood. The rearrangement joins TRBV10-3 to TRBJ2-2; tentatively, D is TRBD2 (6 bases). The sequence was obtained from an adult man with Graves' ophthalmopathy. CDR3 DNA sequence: TGTGCCACCCAGCGGGCCGTAGCAACCGGGGAGCTGTTTTTT. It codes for CATQRAVATGELFF.